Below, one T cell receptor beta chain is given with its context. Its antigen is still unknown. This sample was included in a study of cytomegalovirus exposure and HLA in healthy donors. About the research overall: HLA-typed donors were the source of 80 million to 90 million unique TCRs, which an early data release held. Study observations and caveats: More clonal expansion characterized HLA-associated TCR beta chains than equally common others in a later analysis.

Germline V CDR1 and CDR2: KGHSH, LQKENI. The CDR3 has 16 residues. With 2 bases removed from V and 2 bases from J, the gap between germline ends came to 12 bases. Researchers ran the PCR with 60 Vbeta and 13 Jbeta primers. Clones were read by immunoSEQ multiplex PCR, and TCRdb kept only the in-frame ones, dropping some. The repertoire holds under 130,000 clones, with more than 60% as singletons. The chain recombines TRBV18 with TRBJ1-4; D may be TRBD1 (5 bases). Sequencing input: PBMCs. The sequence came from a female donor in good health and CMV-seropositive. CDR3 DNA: TGTGCCAGCTCACCAAGTCGGGGGGAGACTAATGAAAAACTGTTTTTT. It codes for CASSPSRGETNEKLFF.